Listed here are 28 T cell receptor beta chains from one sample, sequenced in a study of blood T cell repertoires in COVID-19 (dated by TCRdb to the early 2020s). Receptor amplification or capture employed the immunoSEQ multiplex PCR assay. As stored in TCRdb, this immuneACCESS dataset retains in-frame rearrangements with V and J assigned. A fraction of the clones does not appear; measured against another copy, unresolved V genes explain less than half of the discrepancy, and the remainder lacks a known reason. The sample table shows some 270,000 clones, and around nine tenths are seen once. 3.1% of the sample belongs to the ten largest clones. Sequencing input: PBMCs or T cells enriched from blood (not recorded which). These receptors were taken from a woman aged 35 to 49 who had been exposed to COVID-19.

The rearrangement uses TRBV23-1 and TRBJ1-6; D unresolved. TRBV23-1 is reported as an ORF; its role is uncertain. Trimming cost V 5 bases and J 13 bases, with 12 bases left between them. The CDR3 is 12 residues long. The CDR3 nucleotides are TGCGCCAGCAGTTGCGGTTATCGGCCCCTCCACTTT. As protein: CASSCGYRPLHF.

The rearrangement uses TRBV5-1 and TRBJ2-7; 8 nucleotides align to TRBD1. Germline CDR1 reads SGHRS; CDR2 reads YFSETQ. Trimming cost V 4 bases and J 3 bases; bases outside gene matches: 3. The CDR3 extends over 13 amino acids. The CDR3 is CASSPGQDYEQYF. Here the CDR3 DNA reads TGCGCCAGCAGCCCGGGACAGGACTACGAGCAGTACTTC. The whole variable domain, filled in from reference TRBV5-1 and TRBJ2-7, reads KAGVTQTPRYLIKTRGQQVTLSCSPISGHRSVSWYQQTPGQGLQFLFEYFSETQRNKGNFPGRFSGRQFSNSRSEMNVSTLELGDSALYLCASSPGQDYEQYFGPGTRLTVT.

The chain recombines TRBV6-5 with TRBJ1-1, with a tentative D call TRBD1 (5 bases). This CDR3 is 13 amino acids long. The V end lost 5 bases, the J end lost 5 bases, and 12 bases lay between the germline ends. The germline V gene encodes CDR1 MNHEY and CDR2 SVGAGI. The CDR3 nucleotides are TGTGCCAGCAGTCGAGGGGAGGGTACTGAAGCTTTCTTT. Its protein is CASSRGEGTEAFF.

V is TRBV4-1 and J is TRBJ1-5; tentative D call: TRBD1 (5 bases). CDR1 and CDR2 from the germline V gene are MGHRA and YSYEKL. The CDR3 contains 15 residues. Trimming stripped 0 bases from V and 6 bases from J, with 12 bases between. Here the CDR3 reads CASSQEWGGIQPQHF. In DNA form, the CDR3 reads TGCGCCAGCAGCCAAGAATGGGGGGGGATTCAGCCCCAGCATTTT.

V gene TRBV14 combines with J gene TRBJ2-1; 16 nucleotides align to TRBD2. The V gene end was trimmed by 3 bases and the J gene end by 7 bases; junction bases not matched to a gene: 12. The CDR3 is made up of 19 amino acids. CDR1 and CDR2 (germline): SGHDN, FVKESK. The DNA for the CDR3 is TGTGCCAGCAGCCACCGTTCGGGACTAGCGGGGGGGCCTGGGAATGAGCAGTTCTTC. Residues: CASSHRSGLAGGPGNEQFF.

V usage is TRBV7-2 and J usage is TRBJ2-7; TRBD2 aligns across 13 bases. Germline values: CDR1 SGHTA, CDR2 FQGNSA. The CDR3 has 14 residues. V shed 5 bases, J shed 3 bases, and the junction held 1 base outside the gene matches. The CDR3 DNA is TGTGCCAGCAGCCGGACTAGCGGGGGCTACGAGCAGTACTTC. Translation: CASSRTSGGYEQYF. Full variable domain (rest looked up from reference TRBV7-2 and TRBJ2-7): GAGVSQSPSNKVTEKGKDVELRCDPISGHTALYWYRQSLGQGLEFLIYFQGNSAPDKSGLPSDRFSAERTGGSVSTLTIQRTQQEDSAVYLCASSRTSGGYEQYFGPGTRLTVT.

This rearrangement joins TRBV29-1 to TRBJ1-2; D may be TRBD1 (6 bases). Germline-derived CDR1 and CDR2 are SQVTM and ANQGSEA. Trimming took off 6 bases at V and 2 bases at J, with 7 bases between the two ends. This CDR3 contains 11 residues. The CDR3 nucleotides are TGCAGCGTCGACAGGAACTATGGCTACACCTTC. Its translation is CSVDRNYGYTF.

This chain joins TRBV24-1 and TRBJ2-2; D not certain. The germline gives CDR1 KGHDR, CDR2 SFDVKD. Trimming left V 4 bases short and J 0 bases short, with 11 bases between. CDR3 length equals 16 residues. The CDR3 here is CATSDPAAANTGELFF. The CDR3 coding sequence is TGTGCCACCAGTGACCCCGCGGCAGCGAACACCGGGGAGCTGTTTTTT.

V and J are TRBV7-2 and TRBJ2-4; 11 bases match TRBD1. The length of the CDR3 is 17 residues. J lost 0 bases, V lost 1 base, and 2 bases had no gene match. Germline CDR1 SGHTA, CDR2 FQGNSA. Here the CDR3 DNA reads TGTGCCAGCAGCTTAGGGGGGACAGGGGGAGCCAAAAACATTCAGTACTTC. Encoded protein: CASSLGGTGGAKNIQYF.

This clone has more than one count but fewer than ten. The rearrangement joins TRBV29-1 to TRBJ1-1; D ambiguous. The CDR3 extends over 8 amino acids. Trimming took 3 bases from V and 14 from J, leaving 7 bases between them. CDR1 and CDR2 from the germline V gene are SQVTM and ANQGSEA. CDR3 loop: CSVDTGFF. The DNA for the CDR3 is TGCAGCGTTGATACGGGGTTCTTT.

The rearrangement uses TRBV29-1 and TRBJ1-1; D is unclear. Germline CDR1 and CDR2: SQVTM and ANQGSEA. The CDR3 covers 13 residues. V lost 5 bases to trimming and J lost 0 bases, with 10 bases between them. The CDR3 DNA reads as TGCAGCGTTAAGAGAACTATGAACACTGAAGCTTTCTTT. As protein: CSVKRTMNTEAFF.

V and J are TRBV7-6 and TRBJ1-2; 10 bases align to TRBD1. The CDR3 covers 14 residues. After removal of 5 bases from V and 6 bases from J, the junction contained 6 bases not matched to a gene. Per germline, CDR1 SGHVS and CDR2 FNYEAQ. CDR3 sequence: CASSPDRGRDGYTF. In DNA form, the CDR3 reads TGTGCCAGCAGCCCTGACAGGGGGCGCGATGGCTACACCTTC.

The CDR3 protein is CASSLTGDQPQHF. Written as DNA, the CDR3 is TGTGCCAGCAGCTTAACAGGGGACCAGCCCCAGCATTTT. V and J are TRBV7-8 and TRBJ1-5; TRBD1 agrees at 7 bases. This CDR3 is built from 13 residues. From germline, CDR1 is SGHVS and CDR2 FQNEAQ. The trim removed 2 bases at V and 7 bases at J, leaving 2 bases unmatched.

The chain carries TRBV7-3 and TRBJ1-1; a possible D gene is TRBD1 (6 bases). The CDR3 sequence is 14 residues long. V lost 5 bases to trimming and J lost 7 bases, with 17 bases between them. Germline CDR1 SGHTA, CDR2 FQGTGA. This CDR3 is CASSGTGSAHEAFF. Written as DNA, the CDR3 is TGTGCCAGCAGCGGTACAGGGTCCGCTCATGAAGCTTTCTTT. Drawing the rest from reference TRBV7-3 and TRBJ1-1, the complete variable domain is GAGVSQTPSNKVTEKGKYVELRCDPISGHTALYWYRQSLGQGPEFLIYFQGTGAADDSGLPNDRFFAVRPEGSVSTLKIQRTERGDSAVYLCASSGTGSAHEAFFGQGTRLTVV.

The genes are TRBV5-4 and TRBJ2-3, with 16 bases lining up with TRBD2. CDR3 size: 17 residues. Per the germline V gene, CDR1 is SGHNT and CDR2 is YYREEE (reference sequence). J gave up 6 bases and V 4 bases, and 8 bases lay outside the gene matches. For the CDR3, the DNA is TGTGCCAGCAGCCGAAAGGGACTAGCGGGAGGGGGCGATACGCAGTATTTT. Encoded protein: CASSRKGLAGGGDTQYF.

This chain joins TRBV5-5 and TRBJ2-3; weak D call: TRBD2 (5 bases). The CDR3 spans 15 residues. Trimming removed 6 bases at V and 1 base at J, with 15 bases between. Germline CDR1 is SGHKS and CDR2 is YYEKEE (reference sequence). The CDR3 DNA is TGTGCCAGCAAATCGGCATTGAGGGGCACAGATACGCAGTATTTT. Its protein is CASKSALRGTDTQYF.

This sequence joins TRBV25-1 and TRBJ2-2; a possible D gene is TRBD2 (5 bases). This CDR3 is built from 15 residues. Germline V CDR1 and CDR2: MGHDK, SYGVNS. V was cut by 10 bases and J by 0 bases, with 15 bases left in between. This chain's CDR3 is CATRGEGSNTGELFF. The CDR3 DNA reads TGTGCCACCCGGGGAGAGGGATCGAACACCGGGGAGCTGTTTTTT. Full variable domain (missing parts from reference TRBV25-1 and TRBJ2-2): EADIYQTPRYLVIGTGKKITLECSQTMGHDKMYWYQQDPGMELHLIHYSYGVNSTEKGDLSSESTVSRIRTEHFPLTLESARPSHTSQYLCATRGEGSNTGELFFGEGSRLTVL.

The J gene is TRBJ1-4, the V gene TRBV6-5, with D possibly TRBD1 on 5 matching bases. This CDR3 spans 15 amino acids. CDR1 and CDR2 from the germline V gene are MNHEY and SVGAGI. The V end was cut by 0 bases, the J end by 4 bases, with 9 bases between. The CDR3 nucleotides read TGTGCCAGCAGTTACTCTCGGGACTTTAATGAAAAACTGTTTTTT. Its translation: CASSYSRDFNEKLFF.

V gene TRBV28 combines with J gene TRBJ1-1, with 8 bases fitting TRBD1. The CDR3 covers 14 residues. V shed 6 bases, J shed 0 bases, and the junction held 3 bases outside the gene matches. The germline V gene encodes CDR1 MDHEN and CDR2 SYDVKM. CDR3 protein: CASRTGGLNTEAFF. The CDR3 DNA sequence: TGTGCCAGCAGAACAGGGGGGCTGAACACTGAAGCTTTCTTT.

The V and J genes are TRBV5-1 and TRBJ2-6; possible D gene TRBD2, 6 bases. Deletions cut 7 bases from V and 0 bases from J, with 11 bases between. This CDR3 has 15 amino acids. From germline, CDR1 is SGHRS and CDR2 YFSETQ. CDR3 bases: TGCGCCAGCTACGCCGGGGGCTCTGGGGCCAACGTCCTGACTTTC. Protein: CASYAGGSGANVLTF.

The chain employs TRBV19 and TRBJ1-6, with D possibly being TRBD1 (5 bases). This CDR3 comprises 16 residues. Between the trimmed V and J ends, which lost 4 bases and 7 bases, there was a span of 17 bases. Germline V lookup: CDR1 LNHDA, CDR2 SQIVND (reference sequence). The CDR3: CASSTPGAGRNSPLHF. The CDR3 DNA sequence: TGTGCCAGTAGTACTCCCGGGGCAGGGAGGAATTCACCCCTCCACTTT.

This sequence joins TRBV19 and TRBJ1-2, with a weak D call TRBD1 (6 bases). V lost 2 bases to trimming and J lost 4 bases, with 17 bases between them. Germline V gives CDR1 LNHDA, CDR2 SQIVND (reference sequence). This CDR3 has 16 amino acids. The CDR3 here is CASSIRTGGAFYGYTF. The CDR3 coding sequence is TGTGCCAGTAGTATAAGGACGGGGGGCGCTTTCTATGGCTACACCTTC.

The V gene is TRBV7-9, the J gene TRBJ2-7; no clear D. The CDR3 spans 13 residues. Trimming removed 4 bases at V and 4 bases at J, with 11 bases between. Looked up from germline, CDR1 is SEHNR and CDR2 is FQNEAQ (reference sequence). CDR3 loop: CASSSDLGYEQYF. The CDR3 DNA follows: TGTGCCAGCAGCTCCGACTTGGGTTACGAGCAGTACTTC.

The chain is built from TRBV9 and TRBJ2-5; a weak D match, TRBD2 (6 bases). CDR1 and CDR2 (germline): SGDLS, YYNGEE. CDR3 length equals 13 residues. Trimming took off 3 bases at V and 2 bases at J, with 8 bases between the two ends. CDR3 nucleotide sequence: TGTGCCAGCAGCGCCGGGACTCAAGAGACCCAGTACTTC. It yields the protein CASSAGTQETQYF.

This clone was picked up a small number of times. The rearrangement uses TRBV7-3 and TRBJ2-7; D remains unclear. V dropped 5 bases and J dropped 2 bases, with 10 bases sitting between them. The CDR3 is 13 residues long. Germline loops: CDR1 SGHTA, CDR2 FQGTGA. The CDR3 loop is CASSLLIPYEQYF. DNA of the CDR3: TGTGCCAGCAGCCTCCTTATCCCCTACGAGCAGTACTTC.

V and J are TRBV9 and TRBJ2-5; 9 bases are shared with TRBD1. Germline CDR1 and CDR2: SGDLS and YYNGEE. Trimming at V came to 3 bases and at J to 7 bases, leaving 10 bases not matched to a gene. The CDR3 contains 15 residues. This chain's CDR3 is CASSGFEGQGGTQYF. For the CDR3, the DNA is TGTGCCAGCAGCGGGTTCGAGGGACAGGGTGGGACCCAGTACTTC. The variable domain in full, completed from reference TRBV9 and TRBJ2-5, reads DSGVTQTPKHLITATGQRVTLRCSPRSGDLSVYWYQQSLDQGLQFLIQYYNGEERAKGNILERFSAQQFPDLHSELNLSSLELGDSALYFCASSGFEGQGGTQYFGPGTRLLVL.

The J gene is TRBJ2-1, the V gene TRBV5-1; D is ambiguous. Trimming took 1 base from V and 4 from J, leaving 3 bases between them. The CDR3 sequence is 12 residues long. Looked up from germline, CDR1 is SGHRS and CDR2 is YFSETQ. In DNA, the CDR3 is TGCGCCAGCAGCTTGCAGTACAATGAGCAGTTCTTC. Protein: CASSLQYNEQFF.

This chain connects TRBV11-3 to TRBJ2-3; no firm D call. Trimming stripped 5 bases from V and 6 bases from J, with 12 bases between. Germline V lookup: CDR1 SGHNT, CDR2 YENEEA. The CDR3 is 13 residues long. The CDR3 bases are TGTGCCAGCAGCCCCACTCGTTGGGATACGCAGTATTTT. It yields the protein CASSPTRWDTQYF. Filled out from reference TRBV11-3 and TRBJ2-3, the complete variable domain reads EAGVVQSPRYKIIEKKQPVAFWCNPISGHNTLYWYLQNLGQGPELLIRYENEEAVDDSQLPKDRFSAERLKGVDSTLKIQPAELGDSAVYLCASSPTRWDTQYFGPGTRLTVL.